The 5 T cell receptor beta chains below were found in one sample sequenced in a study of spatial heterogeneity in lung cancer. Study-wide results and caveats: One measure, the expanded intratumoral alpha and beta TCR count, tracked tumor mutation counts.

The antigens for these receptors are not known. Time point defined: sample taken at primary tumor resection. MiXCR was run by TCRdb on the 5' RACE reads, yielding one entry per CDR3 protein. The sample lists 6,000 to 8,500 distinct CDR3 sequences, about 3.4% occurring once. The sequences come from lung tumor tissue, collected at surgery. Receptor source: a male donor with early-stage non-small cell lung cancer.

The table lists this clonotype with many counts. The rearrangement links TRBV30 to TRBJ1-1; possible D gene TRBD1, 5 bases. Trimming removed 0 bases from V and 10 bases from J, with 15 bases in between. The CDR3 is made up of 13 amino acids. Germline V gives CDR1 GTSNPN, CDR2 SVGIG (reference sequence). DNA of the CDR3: TGTGCCTGGAGTGTAAGGGCAGGGTATATAGCTTTCTTT. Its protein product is CAWSVRAGYIAFF.

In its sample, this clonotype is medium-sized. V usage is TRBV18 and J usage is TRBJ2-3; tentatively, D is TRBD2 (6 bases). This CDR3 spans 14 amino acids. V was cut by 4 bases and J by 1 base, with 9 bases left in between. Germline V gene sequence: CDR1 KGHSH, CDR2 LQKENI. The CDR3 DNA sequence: TGTGCCAGCTCACGGGACTCGGGCACAGATACGCAGTATTTT. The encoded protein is CASSRDSGTDTQYF.

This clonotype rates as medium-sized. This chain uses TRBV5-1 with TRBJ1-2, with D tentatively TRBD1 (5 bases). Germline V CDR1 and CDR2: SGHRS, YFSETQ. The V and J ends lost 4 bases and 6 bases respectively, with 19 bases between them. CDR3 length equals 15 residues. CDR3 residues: CASSLRGSIGDGYTF. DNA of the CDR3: TGCGCCAGCAGCCTCCGGGGCTCCATAGGAGATGGCTACACCTTC.

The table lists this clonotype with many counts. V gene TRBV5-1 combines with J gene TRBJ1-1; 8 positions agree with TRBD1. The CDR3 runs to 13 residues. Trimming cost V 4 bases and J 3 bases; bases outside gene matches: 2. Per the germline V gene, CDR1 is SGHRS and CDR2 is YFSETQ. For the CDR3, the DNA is TGCGCCAGCAGCCCGACAGGGGACACTGAAGCTTTCTTT. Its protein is CASSPTGDTEAFF.

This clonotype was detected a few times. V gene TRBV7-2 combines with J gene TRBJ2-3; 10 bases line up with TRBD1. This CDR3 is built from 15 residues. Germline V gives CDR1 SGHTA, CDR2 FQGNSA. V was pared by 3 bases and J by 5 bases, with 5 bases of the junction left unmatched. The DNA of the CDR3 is TGTGCCAGCAGCTTGACAGGGGGCTTTCAAGATACGCAGTATTTT. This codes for CASSLTGGFQDTQYF.